This is a list of T cell receptor beta chains from one sample in a study of Graves' ophthalmopathy and Graves' hyperthyroidism. TCRdb re-called the multiplex PCR reads with MiXCR, one entry per CDR3 protein. The data show roughly 170,000 distinct CDR3 sequences, 35% to 50% seen once. Sequencing was performed on peripheral blood. The receptors stem from a man younger than 45 with Graves' ophthalmopathy. Both conserved end residues are part of each CDR3. A D gene is named only where the DNA matches it firmly. A clone size is listed for some rows: how often the clone was seen (once, few, many), or a class if it is expanded.

CDR3nt: TGCGCCAGCAGCCCGGGGTACATCAGCTCCTATAATTCACCCCTCCACTTT
CDR3aa: CASSPGYISSYNSPLHF
j_gene: TRBJ1-6
abundance: .
d_gene: .
v_gene: TRBV4-1

CDR3nt: TGTGCCAGCAGCTTAGACGGAGGGAGTGAGCAGTACTTC
CDR3aa: CASSLDGGSEQYF
j_gene: TRBJ2-7
abundance: many
d_gene: .
v_gene: TRBV11-1

CDR3nt: TGTGCCACCGACCTAACGGGTCCTAGGGAGCAGTACTTC
CDR3aa: CATDLTGPREQYF
j_gene: TRBJ2-7
abundance: many
d_gene: .
v_gene: TRBV7-9

CDR3nt: TGCAGTGCTCAGGGAAACTATGGCTACACCTTC
CDR3aa: CSAQGNYGYTF
j_gene: TRBJ1-2
abundance: many
d_gene: .
v_gene: TRBV20-1

CDR3nt: TGTGCCAGCAGTTTCGGACAGAAAAATCAGCCCCAGCATTTT
CDR3aa: CASSFGQKNQPQHF
j_gene: TRBJ1-5
abundance: many
d_gene: .
v_gene: TRBV12-3/TRBV12-4

CDR3nt: TGTGCCAGCAGCTCCCGTCAGGGGCCACTACAAGAGACCCAGTACTTC
CDR3aa: CASSSRQGPLQETQYF
j_gene: TRBJ2-5
abundance: many
d_gene: .
v_gene: TRBV11-3

CDR3nt: TGTGCCAGCAGCAAGACAGGCTATGGCTACACCTTC
CDR3aa: CASSKTGYGYTF
j_gene: TRBJ1-2
abundance: .
d_gene: .
v_gene: TRBV7-9

CDR3nt: TGCGCCAGCAGCTTGGTCCGGACCGGGGAGCTGTTTTTT
CDR3aa: CASSLVRTGELFF
j_gene: TRBJ2-2
abundance: many
d_gene: .
v_gene: TRBV5-1

CDR3nt: TGTGCCAGCAGCACCCCTAGTAGCGGGAGTGAGACCCAGTACTTC
CDR3aa: CASSTPSSGSETQYF
j_gene: TRBJ2-5
abundance: many
d_gene: TRBD2
v_gene: TRBV12-3/TRBV12-4

CDR3nt: TGTGCCAGCAGTTACGCGAGGGGGACACCACACTACGAGCAGTACTTC
CDR3aa: CASSYARGTPHYEQYF
j_gene: TRBJ2-7
abundance: many
d_gene: .
v_gene: TRBV6-2/TRBV6-3

CDR3nt: TGTGCCAGTAGTCCCCGGGGGAAGCGGGACTACGAGCAGTACTTC
CDR3aa: CASSPRGKRDYEQYF
j_gene: TRBJ2-7
abundance: many
d_gene: TRBD2
v_gene: TRBV19

CDR3nt: TGTGCCAGCAGCTTCTCTCTTGGACAGGGCGGAGCTTTCTTT
CDR3aa: CASSFSLGQGGAFF
j_gene: TRBJ1-1
abundance: .
d_gene: TRBD1
v_gene: TRBV11-2

CDR3nt: TGTGCCAGCTCCTCGGACCCTCGGCAGCCCCAGCATTTT
CDR3aa: CASSSDPRQPQHF
j_gene: TRBJ1-5
abundance: .
d_gene: .
v_gene: TRBV6-2/TRBV6-3

CDR3nt: TGTGCCAGCAGTTACTTCGCCGGAAGGATCTATAATTCACCCCTCCACTTT
CDR3aa: CASSYFAGRIYNSPLHF
j_gene: TRBJ1-6
abundance: .
d_gene: .
v_gene: TRBV6-5

CDR3nt: TGTGCCATCGGGTCACCTAATCAGCCCCAGCATTTT
CDR3aa: CAIGSPNQPQHF
j_gene: TRBJ1-5
abundance: many
d_gene: .
v_gene: TRBV10-3

CDR3nt: TGTGCCAGCAGTTCGCCAGTTCCTTTTGGAAACACCATATATTTT
CDR3aa: CASSSPVPFGNTIYF
j_gene: TRBJ1-3
abundance: many
d_gene: .
v_gene: TRBV6-2/TRBV6-3

CDR3nt: TGTGCCAGCAGCCATACAGGGTATAGCAATCAGCCCCAGCATTTT
CDR3aa: CASSHTGYSNQPQHF
j_gene: TRBJ1-5
abundance: many
d_gene: .
v_gene: TRBV3-1

CDR3nt: TGTGCCAGCAGCTTTGCCAGCGGAGCCTACGAGCAGTACTTC
CDR3aa: CASSFASGAYEQYF
j_gene: TRBJ2-7
abundance: many
d_gene: .
v_gene: TRBV7-3

CDR3nt: TGCAGTGCTAGAGAAGTAATAGTGGCAGGGGCGAACACTGAAGCTTTCTTT
CDR3aa: CSAREVIVAGANTEAFF
j_gene: TRBJ1-1
abundance: many
d_gene: .
v_gene: TRBV20-1

CDR3nt: TGTGCCAGCAGTGAAGCGCTTCGCAGGGGCATTGCTCAGCCCCAGCATTTT
CDR3aa: CASSEALRRGIAQPQHF
j_gene: TRBJ1-5
abundance: .
d_gene: .
v_gene: TRBV2

CDR3nt: TGTGCCACTAGGAGGGACTTACAAGAGACCCAGTACTTC
CDR3aa: CATRRDLQETQYF
j_gene: TRBJ2-5
abundance: many
d_gene: .
v_gene: TRBV6-5

CDR3nt: TGCGCCAGCAGCTGGGCTGGGGGATCCGGGGCGAACATTCAGTACTTC
CDR3aa: CASSWAGGSGANIQYF
j_gene: TRBJ2-4
abundance: many
d_gene: .
v_gene: TRBV5-1

CDR3nt: TGTGCCAGCAGCTTAAGGGGGGCGCGGAACGAGCAGTACTTC
CDR3aa: CASSLRGARNEQYF
j_gene: TRBJ2-7
abundance: many
d_gene: .
v_gene: TRBV7-2

CDR3nt: TGTGCCAGCAGTTACTCGAGCGCAGCCCTTACGAACACCGGGGAGCTGTTTTTT
CDR3aa: CASSYSSAALTNTGELFF
j_gene: TRBJ2-2
abundance: many
d_gene: .
v_gene: TRBV6-2/TRBV6-3

CDR3nt: TGTGCCATCAGTGTGGGACCGCGTGATAATTCACCCCTCCACTTT
CDR3aa: CAISVGPRDNSPLHF
j_gene: TRBJ1-6
abundance: many
d_gene: .
v_gene: TRBV10-3

CDR3nt: TGTGCCAGCAGCCCATACAGGGACTCCTACGAGCAGTACTTC
CDR3aa: CASSPYRDSYEQYF
j_gene: TRBJ2-7
abundance: few
d_gene: .
v_gene: TRBV7-2

CDR3nt: TGCAGTGCAAGGACTAGCGGGACCTACGAGCAGTACTTC
CDR3aa: CSARTSGTYEQYF
j_gene: TRBJ2-7
abundance: many
d_gene: TRBD2
v_gene: TRBV20-1

CDR3nt: TGCGCCAGCAGCCAAGATGGAGGAGCGGTCCCCTACGAGCAGTACTTC
CDR3aa: CASSQDGGAVPYEQYF
j_gene: TRBJ2-7
abundance: many
d_gene: .
v_gene: TRBV4-3

CDR3nt: TGTGCCAGTAGGATTGGGACAGGGGATTACGAGCAGTACTTC
CDR3aa: CASRIGTGDYEQYF
j_gene: TRBJ2-7
abundance: .
d_gene: TRBD1
v_gene: TRBV19

CDR3nt: TGTGCCAGCAGCCCTATTAACTCTGGAAACACCATATATTTT
CDR3aa: CASSPINSGNTIYF
j_gene: TRBJ1-3
abundance: .
d_gene: .
v_gene: TRBV13

CDR3nt: TGTGCCAGCCGTAGGACTAATCAGCCCCAGCATTTT
CDR3aa: CASRRTNQPQHF
j_gene: TRBJ1-5
abundance: many
d_gene: .
v_gene: TRBV2

CDR3nt: TGTGCCAACCTCGGGGGGGTGAGGACCGGGGAGCTGTTTTTT
CDR3aa: CANLGGVRTGELFF
j_gene: TRBJ2-2
abundance: many
d_gene: TRBD2
v_gene: TRBV12-3/TRBV12-4

CDR3nt: TGTGCCAGCAGCTTGGAGGGGGCGAACACTGAAGCTTTCTTT
CDR3aa: CASSLEGANTEAFF
j_gene: TRBJ1-1
abundance: .
d_gene: TRBD1
v_gene: TRBV5-5

CDR3nt: TGTGCCTGGAGGGAGGACACTGAAGCTTTCTTT
CDR3aa: CAWREDTEAFF
j_gene: TRBJ1-1
abundance: many
d_gene: .
v_gene: TRBV30

CDR3nt: TGTGCCACCCCAAATCCTGACAAGACCAACTATGGCTACACCTTC
CDR3aa: CATPNPDKTNYGYTF
j_gene: TRBJ1-2
abundance: many
d_gene: .
v_gene: TRBV10-3

CDR3nt: TGTGCCAGCAGTTACTTAGGGGGCAGTGAAGCTTTCTTT
CDR3aa: CASSYLGGSEAFF
j_gene: TRBJ1-1
abundance: .
d_gene: TRBD1
v_gene: TRBV6-2/TRBV6-3

CDR3nt: TGTGCCAGCAGTTTACCCCGGGCCGAGCAGTACTTC
CDR3aa: CASSLPRAEQYF
j_gene: TRBJ2-7
abundance: many
d_gene: .
v_gene: TRBV12-3/TRBV12-4

CDR3nt: TGTGCCAGCAGTTACCCCAACGAGGGGGCTACGAACACTGAAGCTTTCTTT
CDR3aa: CASSYPNEGATNTEAFF
j_gene: TRBJ1-1
abundance: many
d_gene: TRBD1
v_gene: TRBV6-2/TRBV6-3

CDR3nt: TGTGCCAGCAGGATCAGGGGAAACATTCAGTACTTC
CDR3aa: CASRIRGNIQYF
j_gene: TRBJ2-4
abundance: many
d_gene: .
v_gene: TRBV6-1

CDR3nt: TGTGCCAGCAGTCCACCGACAGGGGTCTACGAGCAGTACTTC
CDR3aa: CASSPPTGVYEQYF
j_gene: TRBJ2-7
abundance: once
d_gene: TRBD1
v_gene: TRBV28

CDR3nt: TGTGCCAGCAGTTTTTTCGCCGAAGCTTTCTTT
CDR3aa: CASSFFAEAFF
j_gene: TRBJ1-1
abundance: many
d_gene: .
v_gene: TRBV12-3/TRBV12-4

CDR3nt: TGTGCCAGCAGTAGTCGAGTTGGCACCGGGGAGCTGTTTTTT
CDR3aa: CASSSRVGTGELFF
j_gene: TRBJ2-2
abundance: .
d_gene: .
v_gene: TRBV6-5

CDR3nt: TGTGCCAGCGACGCCTCTAGGACAATGAACACTGAAGCTTTCTTT
CDR3aa: CASDASRTMNTEAFF
j_gene: TRBJ1-1
abundance: few
d_gene: .
v_gene: TRBV6-1

CDR3nt: TGTGCCTGGAGTTCCAGACAGGTACTCCAAGAGACCCAGTACTTC
CDR3aa: CAWSSRQVLQETQYF
j_gene: TRBJ2-5
abundance: many
d_gene: .
v_gene: TRBV30

CDR3nt: TGTGCCAGCAGCCCGGTGCGGTTTTCGTGGGGGCCGGACTATGGCTACACCTTC
CDR3aa: CASSPVRFSWGPDYGYTF
j_gene: TRBJ1-2
abundance: many
d_gene: .
v_gene: TRBV11-1

CDR3nt: TGTGCCAGCAGTTTATACGGACAGGTTAATTCACCCCTCCACTTT
CDR3aa: CASSLYGQVNSPLHF
j_gene: TRBJ1-6
abundance: many
d_gene: TRBD1
v_gene: TRBV28

CDR3nt: TGTGCCAGCACTCTGGGGCAGGGAGTAGCTAACTATGGCTACACCTTC
CDR3aa: CASTLGQGVANYGYTF
j_gene: TRBJ1-2
abundance: .
d_gene: .
v_gene: TRBV28

CDR3nt: TGTGCCAGTAGTATAGAGGCTAGCGGCTACGAGCAGTACTTC
CDR3aa: CASSIEASGYEQYF
j_gene: TRBJ2-7
abundance: many
d_gene: TRBD2
v_gene: TRBV19